These 5 T cell receptor beta chains originate from one sample sequenced in a study of blood T cell repertoires in COVID-19. The assay was immunoSEQ multiplex PCR, and TCRdb's table has in-frame clones only and misses some. The table has 200,000 to 250,000 clones, 80% to 90% seen once. The sample consisted of PBMCs or T cells enriched from blood (not recorded which). The origin of the receptors is a woman aged 25-40 years who had recovered from COVID-19.

The chain employs TRBV5-5 and TRBJ1-3; possible D gene TRBD1, 6 bases. V was shortened by 4 bases and J by 4 bases, with 9 bases between the two germline ends. CDR1 and CDR2 from the germline V gene are SGHKS and YYEKEE (reference sequence). The CDR3 consists of 13 residues. CDR3 sequence (DNA): TGTGCCAGCAGCCAGGGACAAGGAAACACCATATATTTT. This encodes CASSQGQGNTIYF. Looking up the rest from reference TRBV5-5 and TRBJ1-3 gives the full variable domain: DAGVTQSPTHLIKTRGQQVTLRCSPISGHKSVSWYQQVLGQGPQFIFQYYEKEERGRGNFPDRFSARQFPNYSSELNVNALLLGDSALYLCASSQGQGNTIYFGEGSWLTVV.

This clone was found once. The chain couples TRBV7-9 to TRBJ2-1, with 12 positions matching TRBD2. The germline V gene encodes CDR1 SEHNR and CDR2 FQNEAQ (reference sequence). The CDR3 spans 15 residues. The ends lost 4 bases at V and 10 bases at J; junction bases unmatched: 8. The CDR3: CASSYLAGGPSEQFF. In nucleotides, the CDR3 is TGTGCCAGCAGCTACCTAGCGGGAGGGCCGTCAGAGCAGTTCTTC.

This clone was found once. The chain is built from TRBV3-1 (or the pseudogene TRBV3-2) and TRBJ1-4, with 7 nucleotides matching TRBD1. The CDR3 spans 15 residues. From germline, CDR1 is LGHDT and CDR2 YNNKEL (reference sequence). J lost 7 bases, V lost 3 bases, and 8 bases had no gene match. The CDR3 coding sequence is TGTGCCAGCAGCCAGACAGGGTCGGTCACTGAAAAACTGTTTTTT. This gives the protein CASSQTGSVTEKLFF.

The chain links TRBV10-2 to TRBJ1-6; TRBD1 agrees at 7 bases. The CDR3 consists of 13 residues. The trim removed 8 bases at V and 4 bases at J, leaving 2 bases unmatched. Germline CDR1 WSHSY, CDR2 SAAADI. CDR3 DNA: TGCGCCAGCGTGACAGGGTATAATTCACCCCTCCACTTT. It specifies CASVTGYNSPLHF.

This clone was seen only a few times. The chain joins TRBV5-1 to TRBJ2-5; TRBD2 matches 9 bases. V trimming: 3 bases; J trimming: 6 bases; junction bases outside the gene matches: 9. Germline-derived CDR1 and CDR2 are SGHRS and YFSETQ. The CDR3 contains 15 residues. In DNA form, the CDR3 reads TGCGCCAGCAGCTACACCGGGACTAGCCACCAGACCCAGTACTTC. Its protein is CASSYTGTSHQTQYF.